What follows are 15 T cell receptor beta chains derived from one specimen sequenced in a study of blood T cells in healthy people across ages. Combining a sample-barcoded 5' primer with a J-beta primer mix, a second PCR ran for roughly 7 to 12 cycles. TCRdb redid the calling of the 5' RACE reads with MiXCR, one entry per CDR3 protein. Here the sample spans 780,000 or so distinct CDR3 sequences, around a quarter being singletons. These data were also filed under a second study, of T cells of mothers and their children.

Sequencing input: blood. The receptor source for this set is a boy younger than 18 in good health.

This clonotype was seen a few times. The V gene is TRBV4-3, the J gene TRBJ2-7; tentatively, D is TRBD1 (6 bases). The CDR3 runs to 18 residues. With 0 bases removed from V and 3 bases from J, the gap between germline ends came to 21 bases. Germline values: CDR1 LGHNA, CDR2 YSLEER. The CDR3 region has the DNA TGCGCCAGCAGCCAAGATATCGTCTTAGGGACACCATTCTACGAGCAGTACTTC. Amino acid sequence: CASSQDIVLGTPFYEQYF.

The V call is TRBV7-3, the J call TRBJ2-5, with D possibly being TRBD1 or TRBD2 (6 bases each). The CDR3 covers 16 residues. Trimming left V 4 bases short and J 5 bases short, with 20 bases between. CDR1 and CDR2 from the germline V gene are SGHTA and FQGTGA. The CDR3 here is CASSYGPGEDGETQYF. In DNA form, the CDR3 reads TGTGCCAGCAGCTACGGCCCAGGGGAGGATGGCGAGACCCAGTACTTC.

V and J are TRBV28 and TRBJ1-3; D call uncertain. V was trimmed by 8 bases and J by 2 bases, leaving 10 bases between them. Germline V gives CDR1 MDHEN, CDR2 SYDVKM. The CDR3 totals 13 residues. The CDR3 DNA reads TGTGCCAGCCTACGAGGGACTGGAAACACCATATATTTT. Its translation is CASLRGTGNTIYF.

The rearrangement joins TRBV3-1 to TRBJ1-6; D gene uncertain. Germline CDR1 reads LGHDT; CDR2 reads YNNKEL (reference sequence). The CDR3 totals 13 residues. The germline V and J ends were trimmed by 4 bases and 7 bases, with 8 bases remaining between them. CDR3 in amino acids: CASSPTGNSPLHF. The CDR3 nucleotides are TGTGCCAGCAGCCCAACGGGAAATTCACCCCTCCACTTT.

This clonotype was picked up a small number of times. The chain employs TRBV6-6 and TRBJ2-1; TRBD1 aligns across 7 bases. The CDR3 runs 15 residues. V shed 6 bases, J shed 8 bases, and the junction held 13 bases outside the gene matches. Germline-derived CDR1 and CDR2 are MNHNY and SVGAGI (reference sequence). DNA for the CDR3: TGTGCCAGCAGACCTCCCGGGACAGCTTTTTATGAGCAGTTCTTC. It is translated as CASRPPGTAFYEQFF.

This clonotype was counted a few times. The chain couples TRBV3-1 to TRBJ2-6; D tentatively reads TRBD1 or TRBD2 (6 bases each). CDR1 and CDR2 (germline): LGHDT, YNNKEL (reference sequence). This CDR3 is built from 19 residues. V gave up 2 bases and J gave up 3 bases, with 20 bases separating them. In nucleotides, the CDR3 is TGTGCCAGCAGCCAAATTACTCGGGGGCTCCCTAGTGGGGCCAACGTCCTGACTTTC. Its protein product is CASSQITRGLPSGANVLTF.

The gene calls are TRBV5-6 and TRBJ2-7, with 8 bases identical to TRBD1. V lost 3 bases and J lost 4; bases outside the gene matches: 6. CDR3 length: 14 amino acids. Germline assignment: CDR1 SGHDT and CDR2 YYEEEE. The CDR3 DNA reads as TGTGCCAGCAGCTCGTTTGGACAGGGATACGAGCAGTACTTC. This codes for CASSSFGQGYEQYF.

This clonotype was counted between two and nine times. This chain uses TRBV5-1 with TRBJ1-4; 8 positions agree with TRBD1. There are 15 residues in the CDR3. CDR1 SGHRS and CDR2 YFSETQ come from the germline V gene. The V and J ends lost 3 bases and 8 bases, in that order; junction bases with no gene match: 9. The CDR3 DNA reads as TGCGCCAGCAGCTCAGCCCCAGGGGGCAGGGAAAAACTGTTTTTT. Protein sequence: CASSSAPGGREKLFF. The full variable domain, with the rest looked up from reference TRBV5-1 and TRBJ1-4, is KAGVTQTPRYLIKTRGQQVTLSCSPISGHRSVSWYQQTPGQGLQFLFEYFSETQRNKGNFPGRFSGRQFSNSRSEMNVSTLELGDSALYLCASSSAPGGREKLFFGSGTQLSVL.

This clonotype was observed a few times. The gene calls are TRBV5-4 and TRBJ2-2; D gene uncertain. The V and J ends lost 4 bases and 2 bases respectively, with 15 bases between them. CDR3 length: 16 amino acids. Germline loops: CDR1 SGHNT, CDR2 YYREEE (reference sequence). CDR3: CASSEPGQSNTGELFF. CDR3 nucleotide sequence: TGTGCCAGCAGCGAACCCGGTCAGTCCAACACCGGGGAGCTGTTTTTT. The full variable domain, completed using reference TRBV5-4 and TRBJ2-2, is ETGVTQSPTHLIKTRGQQVTLRCSSQSGHNTVSWYQQALGQGPQFIFQYYREEENGRGNFPPRFSGLQFPNYSSELNVNALELDDSALYLCASSEPGQSNTGELFFGEGSRLTVL.

The gene calls are TRBV9 and TRBJ2-5; no clear D gene. The assigned J gene may be wrong: the sequence end matches TRBJ2-1 better. The CDR3 consists of 11 residues. Germline CDR1 SGDLS, CDR2 YYNGEE. In DNA, the CDR3 is TGTGCCAGCAGCGTAGGGATTGAGCAGTTCTTC. Amino acid sequence: CASSVGIEQFF.

This clonotype was seen more than once but under ten times. This chain joins TRBV3-1 and TRBJ2-5; 12 nucleotides line up with TRBD2. CDR1 and CDR2 from the germline V gene are LGHDT and YNNKEL (reference sequence). The CDR3 covers 17 residues. J was trimmed by 4 bases and V by 0 bases; bases with no gene match: 6. The chain's CDR3 is CASSQDRASGRVETQYF. CDR3 nucleotide sequence: TGTGCCAGCAGCCAAGATAGGGCTAGCGGGAGGGTAGAGACCCAGTACTTC.

As DNA, the CDR3 is TGTGCCACCAGCAGAAACCTCGAGGGGGCCGAGCAGTACTTC. Protein product: CATSRNLEGAEQYF. This chain uses TRBV15 with TRBJ2-5; 7 bases align to TRBD1. The J call may be faulty, since TRBJ2-7 better matches the DNA end. The CDR3 contains 14 residues. CDR1 LNHNV and CDR2 YYDKDF come from the germline V gene (reference sequence).

The chain joins TRBV7-2 to TRBJ2-7, with a weak D call TRBD1 (6 bases). This CDR3 comprises 15 residues. Trimming shortened V by 0 bases and J by 7 bases, and 16 bases separated the two germline ends. Germline assignment: CDR1 SGHTA and CDR2 FQGNSA. As DNA, the CDR3 is TGTGCCAGCAGCTTAGCGGTGGGGGCCGGCGGAGAGCAGTACTTC. Translating it yields CASSLAVGAGGEQYF.

The rearrangement joins TRBV24-1 to TRBJ1-2; 11 nucleotides match TRBD1. Per germline, CDR1 KGHDR and CDR2 SFDVKD. CDR3 length equals 15 residues. Trimming took 6 bases from V and 5 from J; bases not matched to a gene: 7. The CDR3 DNA follows: TGTGCCACCAGTCAGAGCGGGACAGGGGGATATGGCTACACCTTC. Encoded protein: CATSQSGTGGYGYTF.

The chain recombines TRBV28 with TRBJ2-5; D gene ambiguous. The CDR3 consists of 14 residues. CDR1 and CDR2 from the germline V gene are MDHEN and SYDVKM. The ends were cut back, 1 base at V and 1 base at J, with 7 bases in the middle. In nucleotides, the CDR3 is TGTGCCAGCAGTTTATCCCCAGTCCAAGAGACCCAGTACTTC. This encodes CASSLSPVQETQYF.